These T cell receptor beta chains were read from a single sample in a study of T cell responses to AZD1222 COVID-19 vaccine. Sequenced by immunoSEQ multiplex PCR; TCRdb stores in-frame clones only, minus some. The repertoire holds 60,000 to 75,000 clones, with approximately 90% as singletons. Sequencing used peripheral blood, obtained on day 0 of AZD1222 vaccination. These receptors all stem from an adult in good health. Each CDR3 is given with its conserved first and last residue. Each record gives: V gene, D gene, J gene, clone size, CDR3 protein, CDR3 DNA. A D gene is named only where the DNA matches it firmly. A row's size may be missing; if present it is once, few, many or a size class.

TRBV19	.	TRBJ1-1	once	CASSPRAGMNTEAFF	TGTGCCAGTAGTCCCAGGGCAGGGATGAACACTGAAGCTTTCTTT
TRBV2	TRBD2	TRBJ2-5	.	CASSGLSGMGETQYF	TGTGCCAGCAGTGGACTAAGCGGGATGGGAGAGACCCAGTACTTC
TRBV10-2	.	TRBJ2-3	.	CASSEQGVGTDTQYF	TGCGCCAGCAGTGAACAGGGTGTTGGCACAGATACGCAGTATTTT
TRBV6-5	.	TRBJ1-1	.	CASRQQGIGGEAFF	TGTGCCAGCAGACAACAGGGCATAGGCGGTGAAGCTTTCTTT
TRBV6-5	TRBD1	TRBJ2-2	.	CASSRQGANTGELFF	TGTGCCAGCAGCCGACAGGGGGCGAACACCGGGGAGCTGTTTTTT
TRBV5-1	.	TRBJ2-1	.	CASSLVGQGSPNEQFF	TGCGCCAGCAGCTTGGTGGGGCAGGGGTCCCCCAATGAGCAGTTCTTC
TRBV19	.	TRBJ2-4	.	CASSMSGAQDIQYF	TGTGCCAGTAGTATGTCCGGGGCCCAAGACATTCAGTACTTC
TRBV9	.	TRBJ1-2	.	CASSPGAANYGYTF	TGTGCCAGCAGCCCCGGGGCAGCGAACTATGGCTACACCTTC
TRBV5-1	TRBD1	TRBJ1-1	.	CASSSDFRDRGLNTEAFF	TGCGCCAGCAGCTCAGACTTCCGGGACAGGGGGCTTAACACTGAAGCTTTCTTT
TRBV7-2	.	TRBJ1-4	.	CASTEGSLATNEKLFF	TGTGCCAGCACCGAGGGCAGCCTTGCAACTAATGAAAAACTGTTTTTT
TRBV19	.	TRBJ1-1	.	CASSFRVTEAFF	TGTGCCAGTAGTTTCAGGGTCACTGAAGCTTTCTTT
TRBV5-4	TRBD1	TRBJ2-3	.	CASSSPNRDSIDTQYF	TGTGCCAGCAGCTCTCCGAACCGGGACAGTATAGATACGCAGTATTTT
TRBV18	.	TRBJ1-1	.	CASSPRQAEAFF	TGTGCCAGCTCACCAAGACAGGCTGAAGCTTTCTTT
TRBV2	TRBD1	TRBJ2-5	.	CASSGQGGSETQYF	TGTGCCAGCAGTGGACAGGGGGGATCGGAGACCCAGTACTTC
TRBV5-1	TRBD1	TRBJ1-2	.	CASSLGPQGGRGYTF	TGCGCCAGCAGCTTGGGACCCCAGGGGGGTCGGGGCTACACCTTC
TRBV7-9	.	TRBJ1-2	.	CASSSQGEGYTF	TGTGCCAGCAGCTCACAGGGCGAGGGCTACACCTTC